Listed here is a single T cell receptor (beta chain). The sample is drawn from a study of early T cells in non-severe SARS-CoV-2 infection. TCRdb redid the calling of the 5' RACE reads with MiXCR, one entry per CDR3 protein. The sample has tens of thousands of distinct CDR3 sequences; approximately 9.2% are singletons. The CDR3 has 15 residues. Germline V CDR1 and CDR2: MGHDK, SYGVNS. V lost 3 bases, J lost 3 bases, and 13 bases lay in between. The clonotype was recovered from an adult who was a healthcare worker with PCR-confirmed SARS-CoV-2 infection or an uninfected control (not recorded which). The sample comprised whole blood. The J gene is TRBJ2-3, the V gene TRBV25-1; D tentatively fits TRBD1 or TRBD2 (5 bases each). CDR3 amino acids: CASSDDRGGTDTQYF. Here the CDR3 DNA reads TGTGCCAGCAGTGATGACCGGGGCGGGACAGATACGCAGTATTTT.